The following is a T cell receptor beta chain sequence with its context. Its antigen is not identified. This entry is derived from a study of T cell responses to AZD1222 COVID-19 vaccine. Method: immunoSEQ multiplex PCR; TCRdb's copy keeps in-frame clones and lacks some. The repertoire consists of some 200,000 clones, with approximately 92% occurring once and the leading ten covering less than 4.5%. V shed 6 bases and J shed 5 bases, with 16 bases lying between them. Per the germline V gene, CDR1 is MDHEN and CDR2 is SYDVKM. CDR3 length: 14 amino acids. Whole-study results and caveats: Within unmutated variant regions lay the reported targets of nearly half of spike-specific TCRs.

The chain recombines TRBV28 with TRBJ1-1; no clear D gene. The TCR comes from an adult who received the MenACWY meningococcal vaccine as a control. The starting material was peripheral blood, obtained 28 days after the second dose of the MenACWY control vaccine. The CDR3 region is CASSPGVTGTEAFF. The CDR3, as DNA: TGTGCCAGCAGCCCCGGGGTCACGGGGACTGAAGCTTTCTTT.